The clone carrying this T cell receptor (beta chain) has just a few counts. The sample comes from a study of blood T cell repertoires in COVID-19. The CDR3 sequence is 14 residues long. Germline V gene data show CDR1 as SGDLS and CDR2 as YYNGEE. Trimming at V came to 5 bases and at J to 7 bases, leaving 6 bases not matched to a gene. As handled by the study authors: The authors estimated nucleated cell counts from reference gene primer amplification. This table comes from immunoSEQ multiplex PCR, and its TCRdb copy is limited to in-frame clones, with some not included. V, J and clone size derive from that table, while D and trimming were established from the DNA sequence. The sample records under 200,000 clones, roughly 81% being singletons.

The chain couples TRBV9 to TRBJ1-6; 7 nucleotides match TRBD1. This receptor was obtained from an elderly woman with acute or convalescent COVID-19. The sequenced material came from peripheral blood. The CDR3, as DNA: TGTGCCAGCAGAGGGACAGTCTACAATTCACCCCTCCACTTT. This translates into CASRGTVYNSPLHF.